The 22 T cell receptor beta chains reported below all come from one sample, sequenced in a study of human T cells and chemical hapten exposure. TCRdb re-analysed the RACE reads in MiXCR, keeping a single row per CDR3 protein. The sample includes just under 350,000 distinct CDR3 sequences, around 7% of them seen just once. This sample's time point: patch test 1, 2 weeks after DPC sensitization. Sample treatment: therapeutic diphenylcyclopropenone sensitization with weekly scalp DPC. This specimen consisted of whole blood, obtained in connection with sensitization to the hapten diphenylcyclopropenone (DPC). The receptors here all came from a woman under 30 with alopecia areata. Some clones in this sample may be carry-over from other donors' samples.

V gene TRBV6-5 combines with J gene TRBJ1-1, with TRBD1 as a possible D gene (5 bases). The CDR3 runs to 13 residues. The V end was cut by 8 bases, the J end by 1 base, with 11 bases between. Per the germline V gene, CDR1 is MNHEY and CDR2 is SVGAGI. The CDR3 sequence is CASAYRPNTEAFF. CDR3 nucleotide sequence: TGTGCCAGCGCTTACAGGCCGAACACTGAAGCTTTCTTT.

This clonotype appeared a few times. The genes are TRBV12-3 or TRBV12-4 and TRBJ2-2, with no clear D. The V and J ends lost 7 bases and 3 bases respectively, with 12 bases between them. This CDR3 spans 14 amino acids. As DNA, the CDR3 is TGTGCCAGCACGCCGGGCGTTTACACCGGGGAGCTGTTTTTT. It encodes CASTPGVYTGELFF.

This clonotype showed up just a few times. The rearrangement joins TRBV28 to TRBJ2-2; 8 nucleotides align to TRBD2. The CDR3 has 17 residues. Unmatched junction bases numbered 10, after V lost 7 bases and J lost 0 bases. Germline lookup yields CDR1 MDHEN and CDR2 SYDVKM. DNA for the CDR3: TGTGCCAGCAAGAGAATAGCGGGGCGGTCGAACACCGGGGAGCTGTTTTTT. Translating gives CASKRIAGRSNTGELFF. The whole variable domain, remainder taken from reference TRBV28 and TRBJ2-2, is DVKVTQSSRYLVKRTGEKVFLECVQDMDHENMFWYRQDPGLGLRLIYFSYDVKMKEKGDIPEGYSVSREKKERFSLILESASTNQTSMYLCASKRIAGRSNTGELFFGEGSRLTVL.

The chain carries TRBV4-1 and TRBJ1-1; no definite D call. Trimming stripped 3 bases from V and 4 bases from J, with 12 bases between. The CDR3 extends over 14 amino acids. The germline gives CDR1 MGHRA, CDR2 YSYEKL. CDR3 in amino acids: CASSHGNTGTEAFF. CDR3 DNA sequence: TGCGCCAGCAGCCATGGGAACACGGGCACTGAAGCTTTCTTT.

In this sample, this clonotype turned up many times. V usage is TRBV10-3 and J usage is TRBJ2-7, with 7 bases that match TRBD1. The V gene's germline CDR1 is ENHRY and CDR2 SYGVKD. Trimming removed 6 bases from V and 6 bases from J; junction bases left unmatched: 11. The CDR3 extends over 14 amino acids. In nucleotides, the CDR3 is TGTGCCATCAGCCGATCCGGGACAGCTCGCGAGCAGTACTTC. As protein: CAISRSGTAREQYF.

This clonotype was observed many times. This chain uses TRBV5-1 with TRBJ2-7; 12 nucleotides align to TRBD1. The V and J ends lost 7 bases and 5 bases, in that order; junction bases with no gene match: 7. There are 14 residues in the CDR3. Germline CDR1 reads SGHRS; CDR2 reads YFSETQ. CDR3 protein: CASCTGTGGHEQYF. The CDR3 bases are TGCGCCAGCTGCACCGGGACAGGGGGCCACGAGCAGTACTTC.

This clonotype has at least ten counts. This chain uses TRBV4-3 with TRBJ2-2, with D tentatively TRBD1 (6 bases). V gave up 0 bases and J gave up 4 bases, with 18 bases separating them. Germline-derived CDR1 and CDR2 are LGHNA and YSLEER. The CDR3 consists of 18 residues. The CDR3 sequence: CASSQDLGALEGTGELFF. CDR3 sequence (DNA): TGCGCCAGCAGCCAAGACCTGGGGGCGCTGGAAGGCACCGGGGAGCTGTTTTTT.

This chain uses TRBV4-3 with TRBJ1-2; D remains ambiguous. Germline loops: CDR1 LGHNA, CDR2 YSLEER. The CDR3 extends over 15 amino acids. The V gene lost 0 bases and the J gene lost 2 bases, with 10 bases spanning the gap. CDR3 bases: TGCGCCAGCAGCCAAGAGTTCGCGGAGAACTATGGCTACACCTTC. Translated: CASSQEFAENYGYTF.

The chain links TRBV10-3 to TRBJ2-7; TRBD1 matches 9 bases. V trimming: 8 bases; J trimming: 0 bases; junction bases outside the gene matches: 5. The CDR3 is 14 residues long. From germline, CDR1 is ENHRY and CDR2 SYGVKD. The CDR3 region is CAISGTGNSYEQYF. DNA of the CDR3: TGTGCCATCTCCGGGACAGGGAACTCCTACGAGCAGTACTTC.

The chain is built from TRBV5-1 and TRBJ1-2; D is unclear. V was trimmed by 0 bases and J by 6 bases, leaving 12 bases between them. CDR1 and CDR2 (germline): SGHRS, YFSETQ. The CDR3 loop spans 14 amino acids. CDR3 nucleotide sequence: TGCGCCAGCAGCTTGGGGGCCAGGAGTGATGGCTACACCTTC. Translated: CASSLGARSDGYTF.

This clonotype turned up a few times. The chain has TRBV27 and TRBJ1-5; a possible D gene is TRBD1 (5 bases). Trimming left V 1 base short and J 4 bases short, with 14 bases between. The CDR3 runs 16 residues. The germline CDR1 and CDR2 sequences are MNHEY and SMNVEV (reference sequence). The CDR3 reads CASSLFAGDVNQPQHF. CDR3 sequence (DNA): TGTGCCAGCAGTTTATTTGCCGGGGACGTTAATCAGCCCCAGCATTTT.

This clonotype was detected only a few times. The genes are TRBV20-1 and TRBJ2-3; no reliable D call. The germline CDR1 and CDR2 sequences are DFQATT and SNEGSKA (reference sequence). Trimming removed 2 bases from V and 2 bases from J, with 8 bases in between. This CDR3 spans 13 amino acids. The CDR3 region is CSARSHFTDTQYF. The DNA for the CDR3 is TGCAGTGCTAGATCGCACTTCACAGATACGCAGTATTTT.

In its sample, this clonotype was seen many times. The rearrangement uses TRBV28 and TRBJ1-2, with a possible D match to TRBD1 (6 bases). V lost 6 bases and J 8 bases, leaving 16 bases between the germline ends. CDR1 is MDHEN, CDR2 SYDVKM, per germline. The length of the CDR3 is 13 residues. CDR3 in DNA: TGTGCCAGCAGCCCGAGGAGGGGGGACGGCTACACCTTC. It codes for CASSPRRGDGYTF.

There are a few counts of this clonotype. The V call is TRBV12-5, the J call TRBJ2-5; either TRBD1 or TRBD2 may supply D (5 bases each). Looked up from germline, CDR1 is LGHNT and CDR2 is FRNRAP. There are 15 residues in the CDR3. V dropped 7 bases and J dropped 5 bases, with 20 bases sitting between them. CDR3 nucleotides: TGTGCTAGTGCTCGACCCGGGACGGTGTTCGAGACCCAGTACTTC. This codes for CASARPGTVFETQYF.

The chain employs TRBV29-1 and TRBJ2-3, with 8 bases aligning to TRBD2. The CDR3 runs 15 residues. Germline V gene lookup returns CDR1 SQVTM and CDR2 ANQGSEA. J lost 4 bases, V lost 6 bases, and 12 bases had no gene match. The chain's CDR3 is CSVGTSTTGSDTQYF. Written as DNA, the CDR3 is TGCAGCGTCGGGACTAGTACCACCGGGTCAGATACGCAGTATTTT.

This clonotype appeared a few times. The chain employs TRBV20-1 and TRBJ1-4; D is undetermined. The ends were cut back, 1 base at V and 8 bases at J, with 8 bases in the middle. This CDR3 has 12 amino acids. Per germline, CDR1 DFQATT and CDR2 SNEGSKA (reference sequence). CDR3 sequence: CSARAPPEKLFF. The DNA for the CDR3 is TGCAGTGCTAGAGCGCCGCCAGAAAAACTGTTTTTT.

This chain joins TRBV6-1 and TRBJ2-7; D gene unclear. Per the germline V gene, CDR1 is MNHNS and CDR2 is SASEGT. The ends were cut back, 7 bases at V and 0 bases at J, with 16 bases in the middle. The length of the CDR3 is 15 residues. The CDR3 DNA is TGTGCCAGCATGGGTTGGGCGTCGAGCTCCTACGAGCAGTACTTC. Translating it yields CASMGWASSSYEQYF.

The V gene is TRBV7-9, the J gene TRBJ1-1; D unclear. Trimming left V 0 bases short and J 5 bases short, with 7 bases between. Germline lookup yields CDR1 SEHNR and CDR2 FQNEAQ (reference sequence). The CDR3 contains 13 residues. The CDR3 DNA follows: TGTGCCAGCAGCTTAGCTAGGGCAACTGAAGCTTTCTTT. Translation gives CASSLARATEAFF.

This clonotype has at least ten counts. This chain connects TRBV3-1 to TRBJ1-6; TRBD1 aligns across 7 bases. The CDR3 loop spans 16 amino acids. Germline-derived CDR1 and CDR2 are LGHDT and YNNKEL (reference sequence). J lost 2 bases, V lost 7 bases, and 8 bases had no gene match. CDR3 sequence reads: CASTLGGSTYNSPLHF. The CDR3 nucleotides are TGTGCCAGCACGCTAGGGGGCAGCACCTATAATTCACCCCTCCACTTT.

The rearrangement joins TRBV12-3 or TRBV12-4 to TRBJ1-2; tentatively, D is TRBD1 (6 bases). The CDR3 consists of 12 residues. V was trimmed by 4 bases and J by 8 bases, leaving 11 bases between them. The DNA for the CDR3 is TGTGCCAGCAGTTCTCCAGGGGCCGGCTACACCTTC. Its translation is CASSSPGAGYTF.

CDR3 in amino acids: CASRPIQGMNTEAFF. The CDR3 region has the DNA TGTGCCAGCAGGCCTATACAGGGCATGAACACTGAAGCTTTCTTT. This chain uses TRBV12-3 or TRBV12-4 with TRBJ1-1, with a tentative D call TRBD1 (6 bases). CDR3 length: 15 amino acids. V was shortened by 6 bases and J by 0 bases, with 14 bases between the two germline ends.

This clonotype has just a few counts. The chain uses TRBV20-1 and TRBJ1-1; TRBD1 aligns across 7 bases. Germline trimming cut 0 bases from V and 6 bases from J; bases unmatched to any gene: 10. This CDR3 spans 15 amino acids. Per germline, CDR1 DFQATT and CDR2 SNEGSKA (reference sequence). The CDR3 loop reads CSARDRDRGPSEAFF. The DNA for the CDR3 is TGCAGTGCTAGAGACCGGGACAGAGGACCTTCTGAAGCTTTCTTT.